This is a list of T cell receptor beta chains from one sample in a study of human T cells and chemical hapten exposure. One entry per CDR3 protein results from TCRdb running MiXCR on the RACE reads. The sample gives some 110,000 distinct CDR3 sequences, roughly 10% of which show up once; 2% to 2.5% is in the top ten. The source material was whole blood, sampled in connection with sensitization to the hapten diphenylcyclopropenone (DPC). The receptors shown here come from a woman aged 45-65 years with alopecia areata. Some clones in this sample may be carry-over from other donors' samples. The CDR3 runs from the conserved cysteine through the conserved F or W. The D gene is left open where the match is weak. Not all rows give a size; the values are once, few, many and, for expanded clones, a class.

TRBJ1-1,few,TRBV13,NA,CASSLPLASEAFF,TGTGCCAGCAGCCTACCTCTGGCCTCGGAAGCTTTCTTT
TRBJ2-3,many,TRBV12-3/TRBV12-4,NA,CASSHGGQNVIADTQYF,TGTGCCAGCAGTCACGGGGGACAGAACGTCATCGCAGATACGCAGTATTTT
TRBJ2-3,few,TRBV27,NA,CASSRGARTDTQYF,TGTGCCAGCAGCCGGGGGGCCCGCACAGATACGCAGTATTTT
TRBJ2-3,NA,TRBV6-2/TRBV6-3,NA,CASSYSLASTDTQYF,TGTGCCAGCAGTTACTCGCTAGCTAGCACAGATACGCAGTATTTT
TRBJ2-3,few,TRBV7-2,TRBD2,CASSFGLADTQYF,TGTGCCAGCAGTTTCGGACTAGCGGATACGCAGTATTTT
TRBJ1-1,few,TRBV7-2,NA,CASTPDGQYEAFF,TGTGCCAGCACCCCCGACGGGCAGTATGAAGCTTTCTTT
TRBJ1-5,NA,TRBV29-1,NA,CSASVEGGLNQPQHF,TGCAGCGCCAGCGTAGAGGGAGGACTCAATCAGCCCCAGCATTTT
TRBJ2-3,many,TRBV4-2,TRBD1,CASSRGRGDTQYF,TGTGCCAGCAGCCGGGGCAGGGGGGATACGCAGTATTTT
TRBJ1-6,few,TRBV29-1,NA,CSVEEGTAAYNSPLHF,TGCAGCGTTGAAGAGGGTACGGCAGCATATAATTCACCCCTCCACTTT
TRBJ2-1,NA,TRBV7-9,TRBD2,CASSLGRLAGGRNEQFF,TGTGCCAGCAGCTTAGGTCGACTAGCGGGAGGGCGCAATGAGCAGTTCTTC
TRBJ2-7,NA,TRBV5-1,TRBD2,CASSPGLAGVAYEQYF,TGCGCCAGCAGCCCCGGACTAGCGGGAGTCGCCTACGAGCAGTACTTC
TRBJ1-2,NA,TRBV15,TRBD1,CATSRAPGGHYGYTF,TGTGCCACCAGCAGGGCTCCAGGGGGGCACTATGGCTACACCTTC
TRBJ1-5,NA,TRBV7-2,TRBD1,CASSLRQGVNQPQHF,TGTGCCAGCAGCTTAAGACAGGGGGTCAACCAGCCCCAGCATTTT
TRBJ2-7,few,TRBV20-1,NA,CSAPGRGLPYEQYF,TGCAGTGCCCCCGGGCGGGGGCTGCCCTACGAGCAGTACTTC
TRBJ2-3,few,TRBV30,NA,CAWSEADTQYF,TGTGCCTGGAGTGAAGCAGATACGCAGTATTTT
TRBJ1-3,NA,TRBV6-5,NA,CAGSSSFSGNTIYF,TGTGCCGGCAGCTCCTCTTTTAGTGGAAACACCATATATTTT
TRBJ2-7,many,TRBV20-1,NA,CSATYTGSDEQYF,TGCAGTGCCACCTACACAGGTTCCGACGAGCAGTACTTC
TRBJ2-5,few,TRBV6-1,TRBD2,CASSMGLALGGTQYF,TGTGCCAGCAGTATGGGACTAGCTCTCGGGGGGACCCAGTACTTC
TRBJ2-2,NA,TRBV29-1,TRBD2,CSAWTSANTGELFF,TGCAGCGCCTGGACTAGCGCGAACACCGGGGAGCTGTTTTTT
TRBJ2-5,many,TRBV20-1,TRBD2,CSATWPGLAEETQYF,TGCAGTGCTACCTGGCCGGGACTAGCGGAAGAGACCCAGTACTTC
TRBJ2-7,many,TRBV27,NA,CASSFRPNYEQYF,TGTGCCAGCAGTTTCCGGCCGAACTACGAGCAGTACTTC
TRBJ2-4,NA,TRBV12-3/TRBV12-4,TRBD1,CASSLTGGLAKNIQYF,TGTGCCAGCAGTTTGACAGGGGGTCTAGCCAAAAACATTCAGTACTTC
TRBJ2-7,few,TRBV3-1,NA,CASSQDIRNEQYF,TGTGCCAGCAGCCAAGACATTCGGAACGAGCAGTACTTC
TRBJ1-1,NA,TRBV12-3/TRBV12-4,NA,CASSLVPQGGTEAFF,TGTGCCAGCAGTTTAGTCCCCCAGGGAGGGACTGAAGCTTTCTTT
TRBJ2-5,few,TRBV6-5,TRBD2,CASTRGLAGEETQYF,TGTGCCAGCACCAGGGGACTAGCGGGAGAAGAGACCCAGTACTTC
TRBJ2-3,NA,TRBV2,NA,CASSAETGTDTQYF,TGTGCCAGCAGCGCTGAGACTGGGACAGATACGCAGTATTTT
TRBJ2-1,few,TRBV19,NA,CASSDGFYNEQFF,TGTGCCAGTAGTGACGGCTTTTACAATGAGCAGTTCTTC
TRBJ2-2,NA,TRBV3-1,TRBD1,CASSQIQGTGELFF,TGTGCCAGCAGCCAGATACAGGGGACCGGGGAGCTGTTTTTT
TRBJ1-5,few,TRBV7-2,NA,CASSFSTGSNQPQHF,TGTGCCAGCAGCTTTTCCACGGGTAGCAATCAGCCCCAGCATTTT
TRBJ2-7,few,TRBV2,NA,CASSGGGEVKDEQYF,TGTGCCAGCAGTGGCGGCGGGGAAGTTAAGGACGAGCAGTACTTC
TRBJ2-7,many,TRBV4-2,NA,CASSQDSTSYEQYF,TGTGCCAGCAGCCAAGACTCAACCTCCTACGAGCAGTACTTC
TRBJ1-5,NA,TRBV27,TRBD1,CASSATGGGQPQHF,TGTGCCAGCAGCGCGACAGGGGGCGGGCAGCCCCAGCATTTT
TRBJ1-2,once,TRBV10-3,NA,CAISEMTGLGYTF,TGTGCCATCAGTGAGATGACGGGGCTGGGCTACACCTTC
TRBJ2-1,many,TRBV6-2/TRBV6-3,TRBD2,CASSSSVLAGIYNEQFF,TGTGCCAGCAGTTCCTCCGTACTAGCGGGAATCTACAATGAGCAGTTCTTC
TRBJ1-4,NA,TRBV12-3/TRBV12-4,NA,CASRQGREPSEKLFF,TGTGCCAGCAGGCAGGGACGGGAGCCTAGTGAAAAACTGTTTTTT
TRBJ2-3,few,TRBV2,TRBD2,CASCRLAGITDTQYF,TGTGCCAGCTGCCGCCTAGCGGGGATCACAGATACGCAGTATTTT
TRBJ1-6,NA,TRBV10-3,NA,CAISEAGADNSPLHF,TGTGCCATCAGTGAGGCGGGGGCTGATAATTCACCCCTCCACTTT
TRBJ2-1,NA,TRBV9,NA,CASSVVGSYNEQFF,TGTGCCAGCAGCGTAGTAGGGAGCTACAATGAGCAGTTCTTC
TRBJ1-2,few,TRBV29-1,NA,CSVSRGRDYGYTF,TGCAGCGTTTCCAGGGGCCGGGACTATGGCTACACCTTC
TRBJ1-6,few,TRBV20-1,NA,CSANPGTSYNSPLHF,TGCAGTGCCAACCCCGGGACCTCCTATAATTCACCCCTCCACTTT